A selection of T cell receptor beta chains follows, all from one sample in a study of ipilimumab plus nivolumab after autologous stem cell transplantation. The table came from immunoSEQ multiplex PCR; TCRdb's copy has only in-frame clones and leaves some out. The sample has about 84,000 clones, 83% seen once. This sample comprised PBMCs, obtained in a trial of ipilimumab plus nivolumab as post-transplant consolidation. The receptors were sampled from a male donor with diffuse large B-cell lymphoma. Each CDR3 is given with its conserved first and last residue. A D gene is named only where the DNA matches it firmly. The size entry is marked missing in some rows and otherwise reads once, few, many or a size class.

>13|NA|NA|TRBV28|TRBJ2-2
TGTGCCAGCAGTCCTACTCGGCACCGCGAGCTGTTTTTT
CASSPTRHRELFF
>16|TRBD2|NA|TRBV27|TRBJ2-2
TGTGCCAGCAGTTCACTAGCGGCCGCAAACACCGGGGAGCTGTTTTTT
CASSSLAAANTGELFF
>16|NA|NA|TRBV7-9|TRBJ1-4
TGTGCCAGCAGCTTCGCTCGGGGCCCAACTAATGAAAAACTGTTTTTT
CASSFARGPTNEKLFF
>13|TRBD1|NA|TRBV6-5|TRBJ2-7
TGTGCCAGCAGTTACGGACAGGGTCAAGAGCAGTACTTC
CASSYGQGQEQYF
>15|NA|once|TRBV18|TRBJ2-7
TGTGCCAGCTCACCTTCGAAGACCGGGTCGTCAGGGCAGTACTTC
CASSPSKTGSSGQYF
>14|TRBD2|NA|TRBV5-1|TRBJ2-7
TGCGCCAGCAGCTTGGTGGCCGGGGAGGGCGAGCAGTACTTC
CASSLVAGEGEQYF
>16|TRBD1|NA|TRBV5-1|TRBJ2-5
TGCGCCAGCAGCTTGATCCGAGGGGGCGCGTTGGAGACCCAGTACTTC
CASSLIRGGALETQYF
>16|TRBD1|NA|TRBV6-6|TRBJ2-3
TGTGCCAGCAGTTTACCAAGGACAGGGTCCGGAGATACGCAGTATTTT
CASSLPRTGSGDTQYF
>14|NA|NA|TRBV16|TRBJ2-7
TGTGCCAGCAGCCAATCTGGTCACAACAACGAGCAGTACTTC
CASSQSGHNNEQYF
>14|NA|once|TRBV2|TRBJ2-1
TGTGCCAGCAGGGAACCGGAACAGACCTATGAGCAGTTCTTC
CASREPEQTYEQFF
>15|NA|NA|TRBV5-1|TRBJ2-7
TGCGCCAGCAGCTTGGGCGGGGCGACCTCCTACGAGCAGTACTTC
CASSLGGATSYEQYF
>14|NA|once|TRBV7-6|TRBJ1-6
TGTGCCAGCAGCGTGGGGGTGGGGGGGGCACCCCTCCACTTT
CASSVGVGGAPLHF
>16|NA|NA|TRBV5-1|TRBJ2-7
TGCGCCAGCAGCTTGGGTTCGGTGGGGGCTCTGTACGAGCAGTACTTC
CASSLGSVGALYEQYF
>14|NA|NA|TRBV7-2|TRBJ1-3
TGTGCCAGCAGCTTATGGACACCCGGAAACACCATATATTTT
CASSLWTPGNTIYF
>13|NA|NA|TRBV5-4|TRBJ2-5
TGTGCCGTCGCGCGGGGTGGCCAAGAGACCCAGTACTTC
CAVARGGQETQYF
>15|NA|NA|TRBV19|TRBJ2-1
TGTGCCAGTAGTACAAGGACAGATGACTACAATGAGCAGTTCTTC
CASSTRTDDYNEQFF
>15|NA|NA|TRBV4-2|TRBJ2-4
TGTGCCAGCAGCCTAGCCACTGGACAGATTAACATTCAGTACTTC
CASSLATGQINIQYF
>17|NA|NA|TRBV9|TRBJ2-3
TGTGCCAGCAGCGTAGGATCAGGGTGGTCTAGCACAGATACGCAGTATTTT
CASSVGSGWSSTDTQYF
>13|NA|NA|TRBV7-9|TRBJ2-5
TGTGCCAGCAGCTTGGACCGTCGGGAGACCCAGTACTTC
CASSLDRRETQYF
>15|NA|NA|TRBV19|TRBJ1-5
TGTGCCAGTAACCCAGGGTACAGGGTCGATCAGCCCCAGCATTTT
CASNPGYRVDQPQHF
>14|NA|NA|TRBV2|TRBJ2-1
TGTGCCAGCAGTGAAACTAGAGTCGGTAATGAGCAGTTCTTC
CASSETRVGNEQFF
>15|TRBD2|NA|TRBV6-5|TRBJ2-7
TGTGCCAGCAGAGAGGGACTAGCGGGGGCCTACGAGCAGTACTTC
CASREGLAGAYEQYF
>14|TRBD1|NA|TRBV19|TRBJ2-7
TGTGCCAGTAGTATTGGACAGGTAGCCTACGAGCAGTACTTC
CASSIGQVAYEQYF
>14|TRBD1|once|TRBV11-2|TRBJ2-1
TGTGCCAGCAGCTACGGGACAGGGGTCAATGAGCAGTTCTTC
CASSYGTGVNEQFF
>14|TRBD1|NA|TRBV7-8|TRBJ2-7
TGTGCCAGCAGCTTTCGGGACAGGGATTACGAGCAGTACTTC
CASSFRDRDYEQYF
>14|NA|NA|TRBV5-1|TRBJ1-2
TGCGCCAGCAGCTCGGACACTCTGGTAGGGGGCTACACCTTC
CASSSDTLVGGYTF
>15|TRBD1|few|TRBV5-1|TRBJ2-7
TGCGCCAGCAGCTTATCAGGGGGACAGGTTAACGAGCAGTACTTC
CASSLSGGQVNEQYF
>14|TRBD1|NA|TRBV19|TRBJ2-3
TGTGTCAGTAGTAGGGACAGGGCGACAGATACGCAGTATTTT
CVSSRDRATDTQYF
>14|TRBD1|NA|TRBV18|TRBJ1-2
TGTGCCAGCTCACCTACGGGACAGAACTATGGCTACACCTTC
CASSPTGQNYGYTF
>13|NA|NA|TRBV2|TRBJ2-3
TGTGCCAGCCTTCGGGGGGCCACAGATACGCAGTATTTT
CASLRGATDTQYF
>14|TRBD1|NA|TRBV19|TRBJ1-3
TGTGCCAGTAGAGGACAGGGCCGAGGAAACACCATATATTTT
CASRGQGRGNTIYF
>15|TRBD1|NA|TRBV5-5|TRBJ2-3
TGTGCCAGCAACTTCGGGACAGATGGAACAGATACGCAGTATTTT
CASNFGTDGTDTQYF
>14|TRBD1|once|TRBV5-1|TRBJ2-7
TGCGCCAGCAGCCCCACCGGGACAGCCTACGAGCAGTACTTC
CASSPTGTAYEQYF
>15|NA|NA|TRBV6-5|TRBJ1-2
TGTGCCAGCAGTTATACGCGAGGCTCGACGTATGGCTACACCTTC
CASSYTRGSTYGYTF
>13|NA|NA|TRBV2|TRBJ2-3
TGTGCCAGCAGCACAACTCAATCAGATACGCAGTATTTT
CASSTTQSDTQYF
>13|NA|NA|TRBV5-4|TRBJ2-7
TGTGCCAGCAGCCGACAGGACCTTTACGAGCAGTACTTC
CASSRQDLYEQYF
>15|NA|NA|TRBV18|TRBJ2-3
TGTGCCAGCTCACCACAGGTTTCAGGAGAGGATACGCAGTATTTT
CASSPQVSGEDTQYF
>15|TRBD1|NA|TRBV7-9|TRBJ1-6
TGTGCCAGCAGCTTTAGGGGGACAGGGGCCTCACCCCTCCACTTT
CASSFRGTGASPLHF
>14|NA|few|TRBV14|TRBJ1-2
TGTGCCAGCAGCCGAGTATCGGGGTCCTATGGCTACACCTTC
CASSRVSGSYGYTF
>14|NA|NA|TRBV6-1|TRBJ2-7
TGTGCCAGCAGTGAAGCGCTTGGGTTGGGTGGGCAGTACTTC
CASSEALGLGGQYF
>11|NA|NA|TRBV9|TRBJ1-1
TGTGCCAGCAGCGCGGACTTCGAAGCTTTCTTT
CASSADFEAFF
>15|TRBD1|few|TRBV4-1|TRBJ1-6
TGCGCCAGCAGCCAAGACAGGGGGTCTCCCTCACCCCTCCACTTT
CASSQDRGSPSPLHF
>13|NA|NA|TRBV6-5|TRBJ1-5
TGTGCCAGCAGCTACAGGGAGAATCTCCCCCAGCATTTT
CASSYRENLPQHF
>13|TRBD1|NA|TRBV29-1|TRBJ2-3
TGCAGCGTTGATCCCGGGACAGGCTATACGCAGTATTTT
CSVDPGTGYTQYF
>15|TRBD1|NA|TRBV9|TRBJ2-7
TGTGCCAGCAGCCCCCCGGGGACAGCCAACTACGAGCAGTACTTC
CASSPPGTANYEQYF
>16|NA|NA|TRBV4-1|TRBJ1-2
TGCGCCAGCAGCCCACTATTGGGGGCGGCTTCTCATGGCTACACCTTC
CASSPLLGAASHGYTF
>16|NA|NA|TRBV7-2|TRBJ2-1
TGTGCCAGCAGCTCTGCCGGGACACCTCTATACAATGAGCAGTTCTTC
CASSSAGTPLYNEQFF
>15|TRBD1|NA|TRBV19|TRBJ2-4
TGTGCCAGTAATGTCGGGGACAGGTCAGAAGCCATTCAGTACTTC
CASNVGDRSEAIQYF
>15|NA|few|TRBV7-2|TRBJ2-3
TGTGCCAGCAGACCTTACAGGGCCGGCACAGATACGCAGTATTTT
CASRPYRAGTDTQYF
>14|TRBD1|NA|TRBV5-1|TRBJ2-3
TGCGCCAGTTCCTTCGGACAGGGCAGAGATACGCAGTATTTT
CASSFGQGRDTQYF
>17|TRBD1|NA|TRBV27|TRBJ2-7
TGTGCCAGCAGTTTGGAGGCCGGGGACAGGAGAACTCTGCGTCGGTACTTC
CASSLEAGDRRTLRRYF
>11|NA|NA|TRBV6-1|TRBJ1-4
TGTGCCAGCAGGGATCGTGAAAAACTGTTTTTT
CASRDREKLFF
>16|NA|NA|TRBV12-5|TRBJ2-2
TGTGCTAGTGGTTTGGTAGCGTCTAAGGACACCGGGGAGCTGTTTTTT
CASGLVASKDTGELFF
>15|NA|NA|TRBV5-4|TRBJ2-1
TGTGCCAGCAGCTTGGTCCTAGACGGGCACAATGAGCAGTTCTTC
CASSLVLDGHNEQFF